This T cell receptor beta chain was captured by sequencing in a study of T cells in Graves' hyperthyroidism and ophthalmopathy. A few counts support this clonotype. Using around 10 ml of fresh peripheral blood, PBMCs were prepared. The CDR3 sequence is 16 residues long. The V segment lost 4 bases and the J segment 4 bases; nucleotides outside the gene matches: 7. Per the germline V gene, CDR1 is LNHDA and CDR2 is SQIVND (reference sequence). TCR beta CDR3 regions were amplified from RNA. TCR CDR3 regions were first amplified by RT-PCR with HTBI primers. MiXCR was run by TCRdb on the multiplex PCR reads, yielding one entry per CDR3 protein. The table records about 840,000 distinct CDR3 sequences, 38% of them present only once.

The genes are TRBV19 and TRBJ2-2; 9 bases map to TRBD2. This sequence originates from a young man with Graves' hyperthyroidism. The sequencing input was blood. The CDR3 coding sequence is TGTGCCAGTAGTAATTGGCTAGCGGGAAGCACCGGGGAGCTGTTTTTT. This gives the protein CASSNWLAGSTGELFF.